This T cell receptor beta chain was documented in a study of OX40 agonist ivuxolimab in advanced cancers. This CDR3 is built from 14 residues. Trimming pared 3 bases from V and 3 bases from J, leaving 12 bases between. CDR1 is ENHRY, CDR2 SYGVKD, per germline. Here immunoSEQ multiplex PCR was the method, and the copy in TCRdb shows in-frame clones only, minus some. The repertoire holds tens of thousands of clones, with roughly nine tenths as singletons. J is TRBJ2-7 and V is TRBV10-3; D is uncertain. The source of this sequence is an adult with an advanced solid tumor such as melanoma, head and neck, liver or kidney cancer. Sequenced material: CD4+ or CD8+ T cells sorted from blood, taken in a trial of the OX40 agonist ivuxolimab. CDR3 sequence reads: CAISDNSLIYEQYF. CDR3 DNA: TGTGCCATCAGTGATAACAGTCTAATCTACGAGCAGTACTTC.